These T cell receptor beta chains were read from a single sample in a study of blood T cell repertoires in COVID-19. Profiling relied on immunoSEQ multiplex PCR, and the TCRdb table lists in-frame clones only, not all of them. Among about 200,000 clones, 86% were seen once, and the ten largest hold roughly 10%. Sequenced sample: peripheral blood. The receptors here all came from a woman aged 45 to 65 with COVID-19, enrolled during active disease. Each CDR3 is given with its conserved first and last residue.

>TRBJ2-1|TRBV19
CASSTQGSYNEQFF
>TRBJ1-3|TRBV24-1
CATSDSSGGFSGNTIYF
>TRBJ1-2|TRBV6-5
CASVRRQGHGYTF
>TRBJ2-5|TRBV10-3
CAISESGQGQETQYF
>TRBJ1-2|TRBV4-3
CASSQVEGAAYGYTF
>TRBJ1-3|TRBV21-1
CASSNRGTGMVSGNTIYF
>TRBJ1-2|TRBV7-2
CASRPDRSNYGYTF
>TRBJ1-1|TRBV25-1
CASRISRGTEAFF
>TRBJ1-3|TRBV19
CASSRPGRAGNTIYF
>TRBJ2-7|TRBV6-6
CASSLWNIPGQGTYEQYF
>TRBJ2-7|TRBV5-6
CASSLVVGSVYEQYF
>TRBJ2-6|TRBV7-2
CASSLPRAGANVLTF
>TRBJ2-2|TRBV6-2/TRBV6-3
CASSYRANTGELFF
>TRBJ1-3|TRBV27
CASRTGFFRLSGNTIYF
>TRBJ1-5|TRBV6-5
CASGRSVFDQPQHF
>TRBJ2-5|TRBV7-2
CASSSRTSGGETQYF
>TRBJ2-2|TRBV19
CASSTHENTGELFF
>TRBJ1-5|TRBV19
CASTTSSRGNQPQHF
>TRBJ2-4|TRBV3-1/TRBV3-2
CASSQDKGAAKNIQYF
>TRBJ2-3|TRBV6-1
CASSVIPVGLAPLITDTQYF
>TRBJ1-2|TRBV30
CAYTGQPNYGYTF
>TRBJ1-1|TRBV5-1
CASSSPPVRNTEAFF
>TRBJ2-1|TRBV7-9
CASSQWAGGQGNNEQFF
>TRBJ2-2|TRBV12-5
CASGLVRRGGTGELFF
>TRBJ1-1|TRBV7-9
CASSFGELNTEAFF
>TRBJ2-1|TRBV2
CARKEYLGQGRFF
>TRBJ1-6|TRBV11-2
CASSLGQSSSPLHF
>TRBJ1-3|TRBV5-6
CASSYPGGNTIYF
>TRBJ2-1|TRBV5-1
CASSREGYNEQFF
>TRBJ1-3|TRBV11-2
CASSLEERVWGNTIYF
>TRBJ1-5|TRBV19
CASSRQGAMENQPQHF
>TRBJ1-1|TRBV19
CASSIIRETEAFF
>TRBJ2-1|TRBV13
CASSLSSGGAVREQFF
>TRBJ2-1|TRBV2
CASCTGTNEINEQFF
>TRBJ1-5|TRBV19
CASTPIGGKPQHF
>TRBJ1-1|TRBV6-5
CASRQGVGDTEAFF
>TRBJ1-5|TRBV19
CASSIDFWDRRLSQPQHF
>TRBJ1-1|TRBV29-1
CSVGRGLNTEAFF
>TRBJ2-1|TRBV7-2
CASTPGGSYNEQFF
>TRBJ1-2|TRBV6-1
CASSEWDRGPLYGYTF